Listed here are 27 T cell receptor beta chains from one sample, sequenced in a study of blood T cell repertoires in COVID-19. Assay used: immunoSEQ multiplex PCR; TCRdb lists only in-frame clones, some missing. Of fewer than 450,000 clones in the sample, 88% were seen once. The sequencing input was PBMCs or T cells enriched from blood (not recorded which). Receptors originate from a woman aged 18-29 years who had recovered from COVID-19.

The V gene is TRBV2, the J gene TRBJ1-2, with D uncertain. Trimming took 6 bases from V and 8 from J, leaving 13 bases between them. The CDR3 is made up of 12 amino acids. CDR1 and CDR2 from the germline V gene are SNHLY and FYNNEI. CDR3 loop: CASRGYRGGYTF. CDR3 coding DNA: TGTGCCAGCAGGGGATACCGGGGAGGCTACACCTTC.

This chain joins TRBV10-3 and TRBJ2-1; D is possibly TRBD2 (6 bases). V lost 0 bases, J lost 5 bases, and 17 bases lay in between. This CDR3 spans 17 amino acids. CDR1 ENHRY and CDR2 SYGVKD come from the germline V gene. The CDR3 bases are TGTGCCATCAGTGAGTCTCCCCCCGGCGGGGCAGACAATGAGCAGTTCTTC. Amino acid sequence: CAISESPPGGADNEQFF.

V and J are TRBV25-1 and TRBJ2-7, with a weak D call TRBD1 (6 bases). CDR3 length equals 12 residues. Trimming cost V 5 bases and J 3 bases, with 8 bases left between them. CDR1 is MGHDK, CDR2 SYGVNS, per germline. The CDR3 spells CASSRGGYEQYF. DNA of the CDR3: TGTGCCAGCAGTCGAGGGGGCTACGAGCAGTACTTC.

This sequence joins TRBV6-5 and TRBJ1-3; unclear D gene. The germline V and J ends were trimmed by 0 bases and 0 bases, with 9 bases remaining between them. This CDR3 comprises 16 residues. In germline, CDR1 is MNHEY, CDR2 SVGAGI. CDR3 in amino acids: CASSYSVGYSGNTIYF. The CDR3 DNA is TGTGCCAGCAGTTACTCAGTCGGGTACTCTGGAAACACCATATATTTT.

This clone was recorded once. The chain uses TRBV4-1 and TRBJ1-2; possibly TRBD1 for D (6 bases). V was pared by 1 base and J by 8 bases, with 14 bases between. CDR1 is MGHRA and CDR2 is YSYEKL in the germline V gene. This CDR3 contains 14 residues. Here the CDR3 DNA reads TGCGCCAGCAGCCAAGCTACAGGGTCGGGAGGCTACACCTTC. It encodes CASSQATGSGGYTF.

The CDR3 DNA is TGTGCCAGCAGCTCGACAGGGTCGAGAAATTCACCCCTCCACTTT. It yields the protein CASSSTGSRNSPLHF. The chain links TRBV5-8 to TRBJ1-6, with TRBD1 matching 7 bases. Trimming cost V 3 bases and J 7 bases; bases outside gene matches: 7. CDR3 length: 15 residues. Germline CDR1 SGHTS, CDR2 YDEGEE. Complete variable domain (other parts from reference TRBV5-8 and TRBJ1-6): EAGVTQSPTHLIKTRGQQATLRCSPISGHTSVYWYQQALGLGLQFLLWYDEGEERNRGNFPPRFSGRQFPNYSSELNVNALELEDSALYLCASSSTGSRNSPLHFGNGTRLTVT.

This chain connects TRBV5-1 to TRBJ2-1; no clear D. V lost 4 bases and J 5 bases, leaving 16 bases between the germline ends. CDR3 length equals 15 residues. CDR1 and CDR2 from the germline V gene are SGHRS and YFSETQ. The CDR3 here is CASSPLGRSNNEQFF. DNA for the CDR3: TGCGCCAGCAGCCCCCTGGGCCGGTCCAACAATGAGCAGTTCTTC.

The CDR3 here is CASSQGVGRAANYGYTF. DNA for the CDR3: TGTGCCAGCAGCCAAGGGGTCGGCAGGGCCGCTAACTATGGCTACACCTTC. The chain recombines TRBV3-1 (or the pseudogene TRBV3-2) with TRBJ1-2; possible D gene TRBD1, 5 bases. V shed 1 base and J shed 0 bases, with 15 bases lying between them. The V gene's germline CDR1 is LGHDT and CDR2 YNNKEL (reference sequence). The CDR3 totals 17 residues.

The gene calls are TRBV9 and TRBJ2-6; 7 bases agree with TRBD1. CDR1 and CDR2 from the germline V gene are SGDLS and YYNGEE. Trimming took 0 bases from V and 2 from J; bases not matched to a gene: 2. The CDR3 runs to 16 residues. CDR3 region: CASSVDTGAGANVLTF. Here the CDR3 DNA reads TGTGCCAGCAGCGTAGATACAGGGGCTGGGGCCAACGTCCTGACTTTC. Based on the CDR3 plus reference TRBV9 and TRBJ2-6, the full variable domain is DSGVTQTPKHLITATGQRVTLRCSPRSGDLSVYWYQQSLDQGLQFLIQYYNGEERAKGNILERFSAQQFPDLHSELNLSSLELGDSALYFCASSVDTGAGANVLTFGAGSRLTVL.

The chain is built from TRBV3-1 (or the pseudogene TRBV3-2) and TRBJ1-4; the match to TRBD1 covers 8 bases. CDR3 size: 18 residues. Germline trimming cut 3 bases from V and 0 bases from J; bases unmatched to any gene: 9. Germline V lookup: CDR1 LGHDT, CDR2 YNNKEL (reference sequence). In DNA form, the CDR3 reads TGTGCCAGCAGCCATTCTCGGGACAGGATAACAACTAATGAAAAACTGTTTTTT. This sequence encodes CASSHSRDRITTNEKLFF.

This chain uses TRBV6-5 with TRBJ1-2, with 9 bases identical to TRBD1. The junction had 4 bases not matched to a gene; V was cut back by 6 bases and J by 2 bases. Germline V gene sequence: CDR1 MNHEY, CDR2 SVGAGI. This CDR3 has 14 residues. CDR3 residues: CASRRQGDNYGYTF. CDR3 sequence (DNA): TGTGCCAGCAGAAGACAGGGGGACAACTATGGCTACACCTTC.

The chain is built from TRBV18 and TRBJ1-5; D not resolved. V lost 3 bases and J lost 5, with 20 bases in between. This CDR3 contains 17 residues. Germline V gene sequence: CDR1 KGHSH, CDR2 LQKENI. The CDR3 sequence: CASSPRQTNNGDQPQHF. CDR3 bases: TGTGCCAGCTCACCTCGTCAGACTAATAATGGAGATCAGCCCCAGCATTTT.

This chain uses TRBV19 with TRBJ1-1, with D possibly TRBD1 on 6 matching bases. Looked up from germline, CDR1 is LNHDA and CDR2 is SQIVND (reference sequence). Between the trimmed V and J ends, which lost 8 bases and 4 bases, there was a span of 8 bases. This CDR3 is 11 amino acids long. CDR3: CASEQGTEAFF. The CDR3 DNA is TGTGCCAGTGAACAGGGCACTGAAGCTTTCTTT.

CDR3: CASRSSGSQETQYF. The CDR3 DNA is TGCGCCAGCAGGTCGAGCGGATCCCAAGAGACCCAGTACTTC. The rearrangement uses TRBV5-1 and TRBJ2-5, with D maybe TRBD2 (5 bases). CDR1 is SGHRS, CDR2 YFSETQ, per germline. The V end was cut by 5 bases, the J end by 1 base, with 12 bases between. The CDR3 length is 14 residues. The whole variable domain, remainder taken from reference TRBV5-1 and TRBJ2-5, is KAGVTQTPRYLIKTRGQQVTLSCSPISGHRSVSWYQQTPGQGLQFLFEYFSETQRNKGNFPGRFSGRQFSNSRSEMNVSTLELGDSALYLCASRSSGSQETQYFGPGTRLLVL.

The chain uses TRBV28 and TRBJ2-7, with D tentatively TRBD2 (6 bases). Germline CDR1 is MDHEN and CDR2 is SYDVKM. The CDR3 covers 13 residues. V dropped 3 bases and J dropped 5 bases, with 11 bases sitting between them. The CDR3: CASSLFRGNEQYF. CDR3 DNA: TGTGCCAGCAGTTTGTTCCGGGGGAACGAGCAGTACTTC.

This clone was counted a single time. The chain links TRBV6-5 to TRBJ2-3; the match to TRBD2 covers 14 bases. V lost 7 bases and J lost 4; bases outside the gene matches: 4. This CDR3 region has 15 residues. The germline V gene has CDR1 MNHEY and CDR2 SVGAGI. The CDR3: CASTPTSGGADTQYF. The DNA of the CDR3 is TGTGCCAGCACACCGACTAGCGGGGGGGCAGATACGCAGTATTTT.

V gene TRBV7-9 combines with J gene TRBJ1-1; perhaps TRBD1 as D (6 bases). CDR1 is SEHNR and CDR2 is FQNEAQ in the germline V gene (reference sequence). Trimming removed 1 base at V and 7 bases at J, with 16 bases between. CDR3 size: 15 residues. CDR3 nucleotides: TGTGCCAGCAGCTTAGGGACGGCAGAACAGGGTGAAGCTTTCTTT. Translating gives CASSLGTAEQGEAFF.

The gene calls are TRBV2 and TRBJ1-1; no reliable D call. Trimming left V 5 bases short and J 3 bases short, with 10 bases between. Germline V gene data show CDR1 as SNHLY and CDR2 as FYNNEI. The CDR3 has 13 residues. This CDR3 is CASSLGRYTEAFF. CDR3 in DNA: TGTGCCAGCAGTTTAGGCAGGTACACTGAAGCTTTCTTT.

The V gene is TRBV30, the J gene TRBJ1-1, with D tentatively TRBD1 (5 bases). V was trimmed by 1 base and J by 1 base, leaving 13 bases between them. The CDR3 runs 15 residues. Germline V CDR1 and CDR2: GTSNPN, SVGIG (reference sequence). Written as DNA, the CDR3 is TGTGCCTGGAGTGAATCCGGGACTGGGAACACTGAAGCTTTCTTT. Its translation is CAWSESGTGNTEAFF.

This sequence joins TRBV29-1 and TRBJ2-1; 8 nucleotides align to TRBD1. The V segment lost 0 bases and the J segment 3 bases; nucleotides outside the gene matches: 4. Germline CDR1 and CDR2: SQVTM and ANQGSEA. The CDR3 spans 15 residues. The CDR3 spells CSVEEGTGSYNEQFF. CDR3 coding DNA: TGCAGCGTTGAAGAAGGGACAGGTAGCTACAATGAGCAGTTCTTC.

This clone was detected a few times. This chain uses TRBV5-4 with TRBJ2-2; D call uncertain. The CDR3 length is 13 residues. Between the trimmed V and J ends, which lost 1 base and 6 bases, there was a span of 7 bases. In germline, CDR1 is SGHNT, CDR2 YYREEE (reference sequence). The CDR3 region is CASSLYDSGELFF. As DNA, the CDR3 is TGTGCCAGCAGCTTGTACGACTCCGGGGAGCTGTTTTTT.

The chain uses TRBV4-1 and TRBJ2-3; D remains unclear. This CDR3 is 13 amino acids long. Trimming took off 4 bases at V and 6 bases at J, with 11 bases between the two ends. The germline gives CDR1 MGHRA, CDR2 YSYEKL. CDR3 amino acids: CASSPLAADTQYF. For the CDR3, the DNA is TGCGCCAGCAGCCCCTTAGCAGCGGATACGCAGTATTTT.

This chain uses TRBV19 with TRBJ2-1; 11 bases map to TRBD1. The J segment lost 7 bases and the V segment lost 3 bases, leaving 11 bases of the junction unmatched. Germline CDR1 LNHDA, CDR2 SQIVND (reference sequence). The CDR3 consists of 17 residues. CDR3 sequence reads: CASSILGQGARGNEQFF. The CDR3 nucleotides are TGTGCCAGTAGTATTCTTGGACAGGGGGCTAGGGGAAATGAGCAGTTCTTC. Full variable domain (remainder filled in from reference TRBV19 and TRBJ2-1): DGGITQSPKYLFRKEGQNVTLSCEQNLNHDAMYWYRQDPGQGLRLIYYSQIVNDFQKGDIAEGYSVSREKKESFPLTVTSAQKNPTAFYLCASSILGQGARGNEQFFGPGTRLTVL.

V gene TRBV28 combines with J gene TRBJ1-2; D unresolved. Trimming stripped 3 bases from V and 6 bases from J, with 8 bases between. The CDR3 covers 12 residues. Germline lookup yields CDR1 MDHEN and CDR2 SYDVKM. The CDR3 coding sequence is TGTGCCAGCAGTTTTTCCGGAGATGGCTACACCTTC. Translating gives CASSFSGDGYTF.

In regard to this clone: The same CDR3 can be traced to other DNA sequences in this sample. The chain employs TRBV19 and TRBJ1-5; D is unresolved. V lost 6 bases to trimming and J lost 0 bases, with 6 bases between them. Germline CDR1 LNHDA, CDR2 SQIVND (reference sequence). This CDR3 spans 13 amino acids. The CDR3 sequence is CASSLSSNQPQHF. The CDR3 nucleotides are TGTGCCAGTAGCTTATCTAGCAATCAGCCCCAGCATTTT.

The gene calls are TRBV2 and TRBJ1-2, with D possibly TRBD1 on 5 matching bases. From germline, CDR1 is SNHLY and CDR2 FYNNEI. There are 13 residues in the CDR3. The CDR3 loop reads CAGEGLANYGYTF. The CDR3 nucleotides read TGTGCGGGGGAGGGGCTAGCTAACTATGGCTACACCTTC.

The rearrangement uses TRBV6-6 and TRBJ2-7; D possibly corresponds to TRBD2 (5 bases). The CDR3 consists of 13 residues. Germline V gene data show CDR1 as MNHNY and CDR2 as SVGAGI (reference sequence). V was cut by 2 bases and J by 9 bases, with 14 bases left in between. The CDR3 is CASSYPTGVGQYF. DNA of the CDR3: TGTGCCAGCAGTTACCCGACCGGGGTGGGGCAGTACTTC.